These T cell receptor beta chains were read from a single sample in a study of blood T cell repertoires in COVID-19. The data were produced by immunoSEQ multiplex PCR, yet TCRdb's version contains in-frame clones alone and is incomplete. The table lists more than 250,000 clones, around 90% of them singletons. What was sequenced was peripheral blood. All receptors come from a man younger than 35 who had recovered from COVID-19. Each CDR3 is given with its conserved first and last residue. Fields, in order: clone size, V gene, J gene, D gene, CDR3 DNA, CDR3 protein. A D gene is named only where the DNA matches it firmly. The size field is filled for only some rows; it gives once, few, many or a size class.

>-|TRBV6-2/TRBV6-3|TRBJ2-1|TRBD2
TGTGCCAGCAGTTACCCGGGACTAGCGGTGGACAATGAGCAGTTCTTC
CASSYPGLAVDNEQFF
>few|TRBV6-5|TRBJ1-2|-
TGTGCCAGCAGTTACTCGACGTTAGCAGGGAAACACACCTTC
CASSYSTLAGKHTF
>-|TRBV5-1|TRBJ2-3|-
TGCGCCAGCAGCGCTATCCAGGCATCTAGCACAGATACGCAGTATTTT
CASSAIQASSTDTQYF
>-|TRBV7-7|TRBJ2-3|-
TGTGCTAGCAGCTTAGGTCGCAGGGTGGGGGATACGCAGTATTTT
CASSLGRRVGDTQYF
>once|TRBV6-5|TRBJ2-7|TRBD2
TGTGCCAGCAGGGGGAGGGTTGTGGGCGAGCAGTACTTC
CASRGRVVGEQYF
>-|TRBV9|TRBJ2-3|-
TGTGCCAGCAGCGTAGGAGGGAACTTAGATACGCAGTATTTT
CASSVGGNLDTQYF
>-|TRBV11-2|TRBJ1-1|TRBD1
TGTGCCAGCAGCTTAGATGCAGGGGGCGTCACTGAAGCTTTCTTT
CASSLDAGGVTEAFF
>-|TRBV19|TRBJ1-2|-
TGTGCCAGTAGTACGAACAGGGTTGGCTACACCTTC
CASSTNRVGYTF
>-|TRBV5-1|TRBJ1-1|-
TGCGCCAGCAGCTTGAGCGGGGGGCGTATGAACACTGAAGCTTTCTTT
CASSLSGGRMNTEAFF
>-|TRBV11-2|TRBJ1-2|-
TGTGCCAGCAGCTTATCGGTAGAAGCCTATGGCTACACCTTC
CASSLSVEAYGYTF
>once|TRBV6-2/TRBV6-3|TRBJ2-7|TRBD1
TGTGCCAGCAGCCATAGGGACAGGACCTACGAGCAGTACTTC
CASSHRDRTYEQYF
>-|TRBV6-5|TRBJ1-4|-
TGTGCCAGCAGTCCCGACAGACGTGGAGACGAAAAACTGTTTTTT
CASSPDRRGDEKLFF
>-|TRBV27|TRBJ1-5|TRBD1
TGTGCCAGCAGTTTATGGGGACAGGACTTCAATCAGCCCCAGCATTTT
CASSLWGQDFNQPQHF
>-|TRBV9|TRBJ1-5|-
TGTGCCAGCAGCGCCGGACTGACCAATCAGCCCCAGCATTTT
CASSAGLTNQPQHF
>-|TRBV9|TRBJ2-7|-
TGTGCCAGCAGCCGAGGGACAACCTACGAGCAGTACTTC
CASSRGTTYEQYF
>-|TRBV4-2|TRBJ1-4|-
TGTGCCAGCAGCCCAGAGGAGGGGTTGGACCGGAATGAAAAACTGTTTTTT
CASSPEEGLDRNEKLFF
>once|TRBV9|TRBJ2-7|TRBD2
TGTGCCAGCAGCCCGAAAGCGGGAGCGAGCTCCTACGAGCAGTACTTC
CASSPKAGASSYEQYF
>-|TRBV27|TRBJ2-2|TRBD1
TGTGCCAGCAGTTTACAGGGGGCCGGGGAGCTGTTTTTT
CASSLQGAGELFF
>-|TRBV9|TRBJ1-1|-
TGTGCCAGCAGCGTAGCCGGAGCTGAAGCTTTCTTT
CASSVAGAEAFF
>-|TRBV5-4|TRBJ1-6|TRBD1
TGTGCCAGCAGCTCAAGACAGGGCCCTAATTCACCCCTCCACTTT
CASSSRQGPNSPLHF
>-|TRBV6-5|TRBJ1-3|-
TGTGCCAGCAGTTATGGGGGGGTCGTGAGAGGAAACACCATATATTTT
CASSYGGVVRGNTIYF
>-|TRBV2|TRBJ2-3|TRBD2
TGTGCCAGCAGTCGATTAGCGGGGGTTCCCGACACAGATACGCAGTATTTT
CASSRLAGVPDTDTQYF
>few|TRBV9|TRBJ1-5|-
TGTGCCAGCAGCGTAGATCCGTCCCGTGAGCCCCAGCATTTT
CASSVDPSREPQHF
>-|TRBV19|TRBJ1-1|-
TGTGCCAGTAATCTCGTCCGGGGTAACACTGAAGCTTTCTTT
CASNLVRGNTEAFF
>-|TRBV27|TRBJ2-7|TRBD2
TGTGCCAGCAGTTTACTTCGTAGCGGGGGAGGTTTCGACGAGCAGTACTTC
CASSLLRSGGGFDEQYF